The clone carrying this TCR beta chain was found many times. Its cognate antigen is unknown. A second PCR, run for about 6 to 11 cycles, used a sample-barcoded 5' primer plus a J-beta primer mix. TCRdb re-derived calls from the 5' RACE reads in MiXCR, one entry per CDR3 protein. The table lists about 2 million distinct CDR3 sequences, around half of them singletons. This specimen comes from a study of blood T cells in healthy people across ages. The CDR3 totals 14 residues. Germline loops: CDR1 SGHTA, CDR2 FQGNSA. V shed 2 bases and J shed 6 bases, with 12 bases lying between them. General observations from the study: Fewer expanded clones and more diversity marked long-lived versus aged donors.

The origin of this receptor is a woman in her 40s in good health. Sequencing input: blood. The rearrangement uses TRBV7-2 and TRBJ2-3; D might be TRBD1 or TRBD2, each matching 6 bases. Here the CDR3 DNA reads TGTGCCAGCAGCTTAACGGGGGCCGGCGATACGCAGTATTTT. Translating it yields CASSLTGAGDTQYF.